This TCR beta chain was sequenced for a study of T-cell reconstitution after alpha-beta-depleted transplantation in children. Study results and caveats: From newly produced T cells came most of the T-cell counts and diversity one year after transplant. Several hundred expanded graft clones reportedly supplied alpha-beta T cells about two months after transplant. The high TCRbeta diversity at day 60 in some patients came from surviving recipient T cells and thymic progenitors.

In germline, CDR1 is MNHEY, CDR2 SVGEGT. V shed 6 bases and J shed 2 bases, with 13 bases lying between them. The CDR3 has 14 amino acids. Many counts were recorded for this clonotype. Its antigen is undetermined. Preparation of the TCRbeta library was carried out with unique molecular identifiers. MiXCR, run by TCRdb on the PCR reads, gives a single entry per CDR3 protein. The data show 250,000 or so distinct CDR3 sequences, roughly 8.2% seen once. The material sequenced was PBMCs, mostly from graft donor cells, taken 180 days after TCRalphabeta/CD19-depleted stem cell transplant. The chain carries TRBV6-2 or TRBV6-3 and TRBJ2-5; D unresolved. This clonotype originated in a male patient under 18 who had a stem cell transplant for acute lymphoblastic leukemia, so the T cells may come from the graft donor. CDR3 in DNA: TGTGCCAGCAGCCGCAATGCCGTTCAAGAGACCCAGTACTTC. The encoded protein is CASSRNAVQETQYF.